The clone carrying this TCR beta chain was counted between two and nine times. The time point was: peak reinfection, 3 to 8 weeks after reinfection detection. The sorted cells went straight to TCR sequencing with no prior in vitro expansion. This sample was included in a study of memory CD8 T cells in hepatitis C reinfection. Overall study context: Two donors cleared primary HCV but became chronic after reinfection.

Sequenced by immunoSEQ multiplex PCR; TCRdb stores in-frame clones only, minus some. The table has 35,000 to 50,000 clones, around nine tenths seen once. Germline-derived CDR1 and CDR2 are SGHTS and YDEGEE. The CDR3 loop spans 14 amino acids. V lost 4 bases to trimming and J lost 6 bases; unmatched junction nucleotides: 3. Sequences were obtained from naive CD8+ T cells sorted from blood. This rearrangement joins TRBV5-8 to TRBJ1-5; 11 bases map to TRBD1. The TCR comes from a young man with hepatitis C virus infection. The CDR3 reads CASSPGQGVQPQHF. In nucleotides, the CDR3 is TGTGCCAGCAGCCCGGGACAGGGGGTTCAGCCCCAGCATTTT.